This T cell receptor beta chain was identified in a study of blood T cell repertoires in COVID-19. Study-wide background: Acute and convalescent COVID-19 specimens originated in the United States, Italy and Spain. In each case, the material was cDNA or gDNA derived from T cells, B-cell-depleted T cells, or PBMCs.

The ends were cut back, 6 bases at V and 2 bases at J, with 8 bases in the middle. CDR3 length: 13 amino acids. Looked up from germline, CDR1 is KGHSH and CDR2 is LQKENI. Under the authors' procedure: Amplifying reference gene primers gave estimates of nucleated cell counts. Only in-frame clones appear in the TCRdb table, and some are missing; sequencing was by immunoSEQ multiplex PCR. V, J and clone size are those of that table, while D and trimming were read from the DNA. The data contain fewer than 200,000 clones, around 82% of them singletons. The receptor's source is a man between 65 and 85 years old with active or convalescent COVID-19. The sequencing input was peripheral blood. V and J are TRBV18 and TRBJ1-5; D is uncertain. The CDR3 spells CASSEAGNQPQHF. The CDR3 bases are TGTGCCAGCTCGGAGGCTGGCAATCAGCCCCAGCATTTT. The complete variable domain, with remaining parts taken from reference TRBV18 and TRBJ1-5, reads NAGVMQNPRHLVRRRGQEARLRCSPMKGHSHVYWYRQLPEEGLKFMVYLQKENIIDESGMPKERFSAEFPKEGPSILRIQQVVRGDSAAYFCASSEAGNQPQHFGDGTRLSIL.